One sample yielded the 31 T cell receptor beta chains listed below, sequenced in a study of blood T cell repertoires in COVID-19. TCRdb keeps only in-frame clones here, not all; method: immunoSEQ multiplex PCR. The sample records 120,000 to 150,000 clones, about 87% being singletons. The sample comprised peripheral blood. All receptors come from a woman older than 75 with acute or convalescent COVID-19.

The rearrangement joins TRBV3-1 (or the pseudogene TRBV3-2) to TRBJ2-1; 8 bases line up with TRBD2. J was trimmed by 2 bases and V by 2 bases; bases with no gene match: 5. Germline lookup yields CDR1 LGHDT and CDR2 YNNKEL (reference sequence). The CDR3 contains 16 residues. The CDR3 bases are TGTGCCAGCAGCCAACGGGGGGGAGGGGCCTACAATGAGCAGTTCTTC. It is translated as CASSQRGGGAYNEQFF.

The chain has TRBV19 and TRBJ2-5; TRBD1 aligns across 9 bases. The CDR3 has 16 residues. Germline V gene sequence: CDR1 LNHDA, CDR2 SQIVND (reference sequence). The trim removed 5 bases at V and 4 bases at J, leaving 11 bases unmatched. The CDR3 loop reads CASSSRGQGTGETQYF. For the CDR3, the DNA is TGTGCCAGTAGTTCCCGCGGACAGGGGACGGGAGAGACCCAGTACTTC.

The chain links TRBV28 to TRBJ1-2, with 8 bases identical to TRBD1. The germline V gene has CDR1 MDHEN and CDR2 SYDVKM. CDR3 length: 15 amino acids. V lost 3 bases to trimming and J lost 8 bases; unmatched junction nucleotides: 11. CDR3 in amino acids: CASSFWTGKGLGYTF. CDR3 nucleotides: TGTGCCAGCAGTTTTTGGACAGGGAAAGGTTTAGGCTACACCTTC.

The chain employs TRBV2 and TRBJ2-2; weak D call: TRBD1 (6 bases). Germline V CDR1 and CDR2: SNHLY, FYNNEI. Trimming stripped 4 bases from V and 1 base from J, with 13 bases between. This CDR3 comprises 16 residues. CDR3 amino acids: CASSVFGTLNTGELFF. The CDR3 DNA sequence: TGTGCCAGCAGTGTGTTCGGGACACTGAACACCGGGGAGCTGTTTTTT.

The chain has TRBV7-9 and TRBJ1-2; 9 positions agree with TRBD1. The CDR3 runs to 15 residues. Germline CDR1 and CDR2: SEHNR and FQNEAQ (reference sequence). V shed 5 bases and J 2 bases; nucleotides not matched to a gene: 6. The CDR3 DNA reads as TGTGCCAGCAGCCCCACAGGGGGCGGGAACTATGGCTACACCTTC. It is translated as CASSPTGGGNYGYTF.

This clone came up once. J is TRBJ1-5 and V is TRBV2; a weak D match, TRBD1 (6 bases). Trimming removed 2 bases from V and 6 bases from J, with 11 bases in between. Looked up from germline, CDR1 is SNHLY and CDR2 is FYNNEI. CDR3 length equals 14 residues. The CDR3 DNA sequence: TGTGCCAGCAGTGAAACAGGGCTCGTTCAGCCCCAGCATTTT. Translating gives CASSETGLVQPQHF.

V and J are TRBV7-9 and TRBJ1-4; TRBD1 might be the D (5 bases). Germline loops: CDR1 SEHNR, CDR2 FQNEAQ (reference sequence). Trimming removed 2 bases from V and 7 bases from J, with 11 bases in between. This CDR3 contains 14 residues. The CDR3 loop is CASSLTGMTEKLFF. The CDR3 DNA reads TGTGCCAGCAGCTTAACAGGAATGACTGAAAAACTGTTTTTT.

The table lists this clone with a few counts. The chain uses TRBV7-9 and TRBJ1-1, with 10 bases lining up with TRBD1. V gave up 5 bases and J gave up 0 bases; unmatched junction bases: 3. This CDR3 has 15 residues. Germline assignment: CDR1 SEHNR and CDR2 FQNEAQ (reference sequence). The CDR3 spells CASSRQGAMNTEAFF. DNA for the CDR3: TGTGCCAGCAGCCGACAGGGGGCAATGAACACTGAAGCTTTCTTT. Full variable domain (missing parts from reference TRBV7-9 and TRBJ1-1): DTGVSQNPRHKITKRGQNVTFRCDPISEHNRLYWYRQTLGQGPEFLTYFQNEAQLEKSRLLSDRFSAERPKGSFSTLEIQRTEQGDSAMYLCASSRQGAMNTEAFFGQGTRLTVV.

CDR3 in DNA: TGTGCCATCAGTGCAGGCGTCATCGCGAACACCGGGGAGCTGTTTTTT. Protein sequence: CAISAGVIANTGELFF. The J gene is TRBJ2-2, the V gene TRBV10-3; D remains unclear. The CDR3 runs to 16 residues. With 4 bases removed from V and 0 bases from J, the gap between germline ends came to 12 bases. Germline V CDR1 and CDR2: ENHRY, SYGVKD.

The chain carries TRBV10-3 and TRBJ1-2, with TRBD1 matching 7 bases. The V gene's germline CDR1 is ENHRY and CDR2 SYGVKD. The trim removed 5 bases at V and 0 bases at J, leaving 6 bases unmatched. This CDR3 has 15 amino acids. CDR3 DNA: TGTGCCATCAGTTTACAGGGGCCCTCTAACTATGGCTACACCTTC. Its protein is CAISLQGPSNYGYTF.

V usage is TRBV4-1 and J usage is TRBJ1-6; D is undetermined. V lost 4 bases and J lost 5, with 6 bases in between. The CDR3 runs 13 residues. Germline assignment: CDR1 MGHRA and CDR2 YSYEKL. The DNA of the CDR3 is TGCGCCAGCAGCCTACAGAATAATTCACCCCTCCACTTT. It codes for CASSLQNNSPLHF.

The J gene is TRBJ1-3, the V gene TRBV9; D is possibly TRBD1 (6 bases). This CDR3 has 15 residues. Germline CDR1 is SGDLS and CDR2 is YYNGEE. Trimming took 3 bases from V and 0 from J, leaving 10 bases between them. The CDR3 spells CASSAAGVSGNTIYF. CDR3 DNA sequence: TGTGCCAGCAGCGCAGCAGGGGTCTCTGGAAACACCATATATTTT.

This clone showed up just once. The rearrangement joins TRBV5-8 to TRBJ2-3; tentative D call: TRBD1 (6 bases). The CDR3 extends over 13 amino acids. Trimming shortened V by 10 bases and J by 0 bases, and 12 bases separated the two germline ends. Germline CDR1 SGHTS, CDR2 YDEGEE. The CDR3 coding sequence is TGTGCCTGCAACAGGGATAGCACAGATACGCAGTATTTT. It specifies CACNRDSTDTQYF.

V is TRBV12-3 or TRBV12-4 and J is TRBJ1-2; a weak D match, TRBD1 (5 bases). V gave up 5 bases and J gave up 4 bases, with 11 bases separating them. This CDR3 region has 13 residues. The CDR3 region has the DNA TGTGCCAGCAGTAGCGGGCAGGGCTATGGCTACACCTTC. Amino acid sequence: CASSSGQGYGYTF.

A single count supports this clone. The chain combines TRBV29-1 with TRBJ1-3, with D uncertain. Looked up from germline, CDR1 is SQVTM and CDR2 is ANQGSEA. The CDR3 consists of 14 residues. V was pared by 2 bases and J by 0 bases, with 8 bases between. In DNA, the CDR3 is TGCAGCGTTGAAACAGATACCTCTGGAAACACCATATATTTT. This codes for CSVETDTSGNTIYF.

The J gene is TRBJ1-3, the V gene TRBV7-3, with D tentatively TRBD1 (6 bases). Trimming pared 5 bases from V and 9 bases from J, leaving 14 bases between. There are 13 residues in the CDR3. CDR1 SGHTA and CDR2 FQGTGA come from the germline V gene. This CDR3 is CASSTRQEVTIYF. CDR3 nucleotides: TGTGCCAGCAGCACACGACAGGAGGTCACCATATATTTT.

V is TRBV6-2 or TRBV6-3 and J is TRBJ2-7; 9 positions match TRBD2. There are 16 residues in the CDR3. Germline-derived CDR1 and CDR2 are MNHEY and SVGEGT. Trimming removed 0 bases from V and 6 bases from J; junction bases left unmatched: 9. CDR3 nucleotides: TGTGCCAGCAGTTACTCGAAGGGCGGGGGGGCTTCCGAGCAGTACTTC. It yields the protein CASSYSKGGGASEQYF.

The rearrangement joins TRBV7-2 to TRBJ1-3, with 10 positions matching TRBD1. The V gene's germline CDR1 is SGHTA and CDR2 FQGNSA. This CDR3 comprises 16 residues. J gave up 1 base and V 0 bases, and 0 bases lay outside the gene matches. The CDR3: CASSLAGQGSGNTIYF. The CDR3 nucleotides are TGTGCCAGCAGCTTAGCGGGACAGGGGTCTGGAAACACCATATATTTT. The variable domain in full, completed from reference TRBV7-2 and TRBJ1-3, reads GAGVSQSPSNKVTEKGKDVELRCDPISGHTALYWYRQSLGQGLEFLIYFQGNSAPDKSGLPSDRFSAERTGGSVSTLTIQRTQQEDSAVYLCASSLAGQGSGNTIYFGEGSWLTVV.

A few counts support this clone. The genes are TRBV6-5 and TRBJ1-2; D not certain. The V end was cut by 2 bases, the J end by 4 bases, with 11 bases between. Per the germline V gene, CDR1 is MNHEY and CDR2 is SVGAGI. The CDR3 is 14 amino acids. CDR3 DNA sequence: TGTGCCAGCAGTTACGGCGGTCAGCCCTATGGCTACACCTTC. Its protein product is CASSYGGQPYGYTF.

The V and J genes are TRBV5-1 and TRBJ2-7; TRBD1 matches 11 bases. Per germline, CDR1 SGHRS and CDR2 YFSETQ. The CDR3 runs 14 residues. V gave up 2 bases and J gave up 6 bases; unmatched junction bases: 4. The CDR3 loop reads CASSFRDRGGEQYF. The CDR3 bases are TGCGCCAGCAGCTTCCGGGACAGGGGGGGCGAGCAGTACTTC.

The chain recombines TRBV19 with TRBJ1-1; 9 bases are a match to TRBD1. The CDR3 totals 16 residues. After removal of 6 bases from V and 0 bases from J, the junction contained 8 bases not matched to a gene. Germline CDR1 reads LNHDA; CDR2 reads SQIVND (reference sequence). The CDR3 coding sequence is TGTGCCAGTAGGATCGACAGGGGGGTTATGAACACTGAAGCTTTCTTT. This gives the protein CASRIDRGVMNTEAFF.

The rearrangement uses TRBV19 and TRBJ1-1, with D tentatively TRBD1 (6 bases). This CDR3 is 14 amino acids long. V was trimmed by 7 bases and J by 5 bases, leaving 17 bases between them. CDR1 LNHDA and CDR2 SQIVND come from the germline V gene (reference sequence). CDR3 sequence (DNA): TGTGCCAGTAACCCCCCAGGGGTAGGGACTGAAGCTTTCTTT. Residues: CASNPPGVGTEAFF.

The rearrangement uses TRBV11-2 and TRBJ2-5; 8 bases map to TRBD2. Trimming at V came to 3 bases and at J to 4 bases, leaving 4 bases not matched to a gene. From germline, CDR1 is SGHAT and CDR2 FQNNGV. The CDR3 runs to 14 residues. This CDR3 is CASSLNAGGETQYF. In nucleotides, the CDR3 is TGTGCCAGCAGCTTGAACGCGGGGGGAGAGACCCAGTACTTC.

The chain is built from TRBV21-1 and TRBJ1-1; the table assigns TRBD1, which was not confirmed against the DNA. TRBV21-1 is a recognized pseudogene. This CDR3 has 14 residues. The CDR3 bases are TGTGCCAGCAGCCCTAGGGGGCCTAACACTGAAGCTTTCTTT. Its protein product is CASSPRGPNTEAFF.

The chain has TRBV3-1 (or the pseudogene TRBV3-2) and TRBJ1-2, with a possible D match to TRBD1 (5 bases). The length of the CDR3 is 12 residues. The V end was cut by 4 bases, the J end by 5 bases, with 8 bases between. Germline CDR1 reads LGHDT; CDR2 reads YNNKEL (reference sequence). CDR3 sequence reads: CASSPGQYGYTF. The CDR3 region has the DNA TGTGCCAGCAGCCCAGGGCAGTATGGCTACACCTTC.

This clone was observed a handful of times. The chain carries TRBV27 and TRBJ2-7; TRBD1 might be the D (6 bases). The CDR3 is 14 residues long. V lost 2 bases and J lost 3, with 11 bases in between. Germline V gives CDR1 MNHEY, CDR2 SMNVEV (reference sequence). The CDR3 here is CASSLKGDGYEQYF. As DNA, the CDR3 is TGTGCCAGCAGTTTAAAGGGGGACGGCTACGAGCAGTACTTC.

The V and J genes are TRBV2 and TRBJ1-1, with 8 bases that match TRBD1. Trimming took 7 bases from V and 4 from J; bases not matched to a gene: 5. The CDR3 has 13 residues. Germline lookup yields CDR1 SNHLY and CDR2 FYNNEI. The CDR3, as DNA: TGTGCCAGCATCCTGACAGGGGCCACTGAAGCTTTCTTT. As protein: CASILTGATEAFF. Full variable domain (rest looked up from reference TRBV2 and TRBJ1-1): EPEVTQTPSHQVTQMGQEVILRCVPISNHLYFYWYRQILGQKVEFLVSFYNNEISEKSEIFDDQFSVERPDGSNFTLKIRSTKLEDSAMYFCASILTGATEAFFGQGTRLTVV.

The V gene is TRBV6-2 or TRBV6-3, the J gene TRBJ2-7, with 7 bases that match TRBD1. The CDR3 runs to 15 residues. The ends lost 6 bases at V and 0 bases at J; junction bases unmatched: 8. Germline V CDR1 and CDR2: MNHEY, SVGEGT. The CDR3 DNA reads as TGTGCCAGCAGCCCCGGGACAGCGAACTCCTACGAGCAGTACTTC. Amino acid sequence: CASSPGTANSYEQYF.

The rearrangement joins TRBV7-3 to TRBJ2-5; TRBD1 matches at 8 bases. Germline values: CDR1 SGHTA, CDR2 FQGTGA. The J segment lost 4 bases and the V segment lost 0 bases, leaving 4 bases of the junction unmatched. This CDR3 region has 15 residues. Written as DNA, the CDR3 is TGTGCCAGCAGCTTAACTGGGACAGGCGGAGAGACCCAGTACTTC. This sequence encodes CASSLTGTGGETQYF.

This rearrangement joins TRBV5-4 to TRBJ2-5, with TRBD2 identical over 8 bases. Germline CDR1 and CDR2: SGHNT and YYREEE (reference sequence). Germline trimming cut 4 bases from V and 3 bases from J; bases unmatched to any gene: 8. This CDR3 is 15 amino acids long. The CDR3 DNA reads TGTGCCAGCAGCCCAACCGGGACTAGTAAAGAGACCCAGTACTTC. This translates into CASSPTGTSKETQYF.

The chain combines TRBV6-5 with TRBJ1-3; 7 bases line up with TRBD1. Germline V lookup: CDR1 MNHEY, CDR2 SVGAGI. This CDR3 has 16 residues. With V trimmed by 0 bases and J by 4 bases, 6 bases remained unmatched. CDR3 residues: CASSYSRRGSGNTIYF. Written as DNA, the CDR3 is TGTGCCAGCAGTTACTCCCGCAGGGGGTCCGGAAACACCATATATTTT.